The 29 T cell receptor beta chains presented below share a single source sample, sequenced in a study of PD-1 blockade in classical Hodgkin lymphoma. The method was immunoSEQ multiplex PCR; TCRdb's version includes in-frame clones alone and lacks a portion of them. The sample holds about 47,000 clones; 90% are singletons and the top ten take 14%. The time point: cycle 4 day 1 (C4D1), after more than five weeks of nivolumab. Every patient had relapsed following autologous stem cell transplantation, and cohorts differed in brentuximab vedotin exposure. This sample comprised peripheral blood mononuclear cells (PBMCs), obtained before the fourth cycle of nivolumab. The receptors shown here come from a human donor with classical Hodgkin lymphoma.

The J gene is TRBJ1-3, the V gene TRBV19; D is unclear. Trimming took off 7 bases at V and 1 base at J, with 11 bases between the two ends. Germline V gene data show CDR1 as LNHDA and CDR2 as SQIVND (reference sequence). The CDR3 loop spans 14 amino acids. CDR3 region: CASTENPSGNTIYF. CDR3 DNA: TGTGCCAGTACGGAAAACCCTTCTGGAAACACCATATATTTT.

In this sample, this clone turned up a few times. The chain uses TRBV7-3 and TRBJ2-3; D ambiguous. CDR1 is SGHTA, CDR2 FQGTGA, per germline. The V end lost 5 bases, the J end lost 5 bases, and 8 bases lay between the germline ends. The length of the CDR3 is 12 residues. The CDR3, as DNA: TGTGCCAGCAGCCTATGGGGAGATACGCAGTATTTT. It specifies CASSLWGDTQYF.

The chain recombines TRBV4-2 with TRBJ2-7; 8 positions match TRBD2. The CDR3 spans 15 residues. V lost 4 bases, J lost 5 bases, and 10 bases stayed unmatched. CDR1 and CDR2 from the germline V gene are LGHNA and YNFKEQ. The CDR3 DNA sequence: TGTGCCAGCAGCCCTCGATCGGGAGGGGTCCACGAGCAGTACTTC. Protein sequence: CASSPRSGGVHEQYF.

V usage is TRBV9 and J usage is TRBJ2-7; TRBD1 might be the D (6 bases). Trimming pared 0 bases from V and 8 bases from J, leaving 15 bases between. This CDR3 region has 14 residues. The germline gives CDR1 SGDLS, CDR2 YYNGEE. The CDR3 reads CASSVGGGASQQYF. Written as DNA, the CDR3 is TGTGCCAGCAGCGTAGGAGGGGGAGCGAGCCAGCAGTACTTC.

The chain joins TRBV25-1 to TRBJ2-7, with D perhaps assigned TRBD1 or TRBD2 (5 bases each). This CDR3 has 16 amino acids. The V and J ends lost 1 base and 7 bases respectively, with 20 bases between them. CDR1 and CDR2 from the germline V gene are MGHDK and SYGVNS. The CDR3 coding sequence is TGTGCCAGCAGTGAATCCCGGGTCGCAGGGAGTAAAGAGCAGTACTTC. Encoded protein: CASSESRVAGSKEQYF.

The V call is TRBV4-1, the J call TRBJ2-5; the D gene could be TRBD1 or TRBD2 (6 bases each). Germline assignment: CDR1 MGHRA and CDR2 YSYEKL. The CDR3 contains 14 residues. The V end lost 4 bases, the J end lost 5 bases, and 14 bases lay between the germline ends. CDR3 in DNA: TGCGCCAGCAGCCTGTCGGGGGCCCCGGAGACCCAGTACTTC. Protein product: CASSLSGAPETQYF.

The chain employs TRBV9 and TRBJ1-1; 8 nucleotides align to TRBD1. This CDR3 spans 16 amino acids. V was clipped by 3 bases and J by 1 base; unmatched bases: 8. From germline, CDR1 is SGDLS and CDR2 YYNGEE. The CDR3: CASSAHPGQANTEAFF. The CDR3 DNA reads TGTGCCAGCAGCGCTCATCCGGGACAGGCGAACACTGAAGCTTTCTTT. Full variable domain (rest looked up from reference TRBV9 and TRBJ1-1): DSGVTQTPKHLITATGQRVTLRCSPRSGDLSVYWYQQSLDQGLQFLIQYYNGEERAKGNILERFSAQQFPDLHSELNLSSLELGDSALYFCASSAHPGQANTEAFFGQGTRLTVV.

The chain carries TRBV25-1 and TRBJ1-4; 9 nucleotides agree with TRBD1. The CDR3 loop spans 15 amino acids. After removal of 5 bases from V and 7 bases from J, the junction contained 8 bases not matched to a gene. The germline V gene encodes CDR1 MGHDK and CDR2 SYGVNS. The CDR3 DNA reads as TGTGCCAGCAGTCGTGGGGACAGGGATTTTGAAAAACTGTTTTTT. The encoded protein is CASSRGDRDFEKLFF.

The V and J genes are TRBV11-2 and TRBJ1-4; no clear D. V lost 0 bases and J lost 0, with 11 bases in between. CDR1 is SGHAT, CDR2 FQNNGV, per germline. The CDR3 has 17 residues. For the CDR3, the DNA is TGTGCCAGCAGCTTAGAATATCCGGAAGCAACTAATGAAAAACTGTTTTTT. Its protein is CASSLEYPEATNEKLFF. The variable domain in full, completed from reference TRBV11-2 and TRBJ1-4, reads EAGVAQSPRYKIIEKRQSVAFWCNPISGHATLYWYQQILGQGPKLLIQFQNNGVVDDSQLPKDRFSAERLKGVDSTLKIQPAKLEDSAVYLCASSLEYPEATNEKLFFGSGTQLSVL.

This chain connects TRBV7-3 to TRBJ2-3; unclear D gene. Germline lookup yields CDR1 SGHTA and CDR2 FQGTGA. Trimming shortened V by 3 bases and J by 6 bases, and 10 bases separated the two germline ends. The CDR3 is 13 amino acids. The CDR3 region is CASSFMPADTQYF. CDR3 DNA: TGTGCCAGCAGCTTTATGCCAGCGGATACGCAGTATTTT.

The gene calls are TRBV5-5 and TRBJ1-4; 8 nucleotides line up with TRBD1. V was pared by 4 bases and J by 6 bases, with 11 bases of the junction left unmatched. The CDR3 has 16 residues. Germline CDR1 SGHKS, CDR2 YYEKEE (reference sequence). The CDR3 spells CASSEIGQGLDEKLFF. The DNA of the CDR3 is TGTGCCAGCAGCGAAATCGGACAGGGTCTCGATGAAAAACTGTTTTTT.

In regard to this clone: Other DNA sequences of this sample code for an identical CDR3. This chain uses TRBV6-4 with TRBJ2-3; TRBD1 agrees at 10 bases. From germline, CDR1 is MRHNA and CDR2 SNTAGT. The CDR3 consists of 14 residues. The trim removed 2 bases at V and 4 bases at J, leaving 0 bases unmatched. In DNA, the CDR3 is TGTGCCAGCAGTGACGGACAGGGGGCAGATACGCAGTATTTT. The encoded protein is CASSDGQGADTQYF.

The chain's CDR3 is CASSRGSGGLSEKLFF. As DNA, the CDR3 is TGTGCCAGTAGTAGAGGTAGCGGAGGTTTGAGCGAAAAACTGTTTTTT. The J gene is TRBJ1-4, the V gene TRBV19; D is undetermined. Germline CDR1 LNHDA, CDR2 SQIVND (reference sequence). This CDR3 region has 16 residues. V was pared by 4 bases and J by 8 bases, with 20 bases between. The full variable domain, its missing parts supplied by reference TRBV19 and TRBJ1-4, is DGGITQSPKYLFRKEGQNVTLSCEQNLNHDAMYWYRQDPGQGLRLIYYSQIVNDFQKGDIAEGYSVSREKKESFPLTVTSAQKNPTAFYLCASSRGSGGLSEKLFFGSGTQLSVL.

CDR3 in amino acids: CASRRDLEAFF. The DNA for the CDR3 is TGTGCCAGCAGAAGGGACCTTGAAGCTTTCTTT. V and J are TRBV6-5 and TRBJ1-1; the D gene is possibly TRBD1 (5 bases). The CDR3 extends over 11 amino acids. CDR1 is MNHEY and CDR2 is SVGAGI in the germline V gene. Between the trimmed V and J ends, which lost 6 bases and 7 bases, there was a span of 9 bases.

The chain joins TRBV18 to TRBJ2-1; D may be TRBD2 (6 bases). The germline V and J ends were trimmed by 3 bases and 5 bases, with 14 bases remaining between them. The CDR3 has 15 residues. CDR1 is KGHSH and CDR2 is LQKENI in the germline V gene. CDR3 protein: CASSPVGGGDNEQFF. DNA for the CDR3: TGTGCCAGCTCACCGGTAGGAGGAGGGGACAATGAGCAGTTCTTC.

J is TRBJ1-4 and V is TRBV11-1; a possible D gene is TRBD1 (5 bases). The CDR3 has 12 amino acids. Germline-derived CDR1 and CDR2 are SGHAT and FQDESV (reference sequence). The V end was cut by 5 bases, the J end by 14 bases, with 15 bases between. The CDR3 loop reads CASSKTQGRLFF. DNA for the CDR3: TGTGCCAGCAGCAAAACTCAGGGCAGGCTGTTTTTT. Drawing the rest from reference TRBV11-1 and TRBJ1-4, the complete variable domain is EAEVAQSPRYKITEKSQAVAFWCDPISGHATLYWYRQILGQGPELLVQFQDESVVDDSQLPKDRFSAERLKGVDSTLKIQPAELGDSAMYLCASSKTQGRLFFGSGTQLSVL.

CDR3 sequence: CASRELAGDYNEQFF. CDR3 nucleotide sequence: TGTGCCAGCAGAGAACTAGCGGGAGACTACAATGAGCAGTTCTTC. This sequence joins TRBV2 and TRBJ2-1; TRBD2 matches 11 bases. The CDR3 loop spans 15 amino acids. V gave up 6 bases and J gave up 3 bases; unmatched junction bases: 4. Germline CDR1 and CDR2: SNHLY and FYNNEI.

V usage is TRBV19 and J usage is TRBJ2-5; the D is unclear. The CDR3 length is 14 residues. With 7 bases removed from V and 3 bases from J, the gap between germline ends came to 15 bases. Germline V CDR1 and CDR2: LNHDA, SQIVND (reference sequence). In DNA form, the CDR3 reads TGTGCCAGTAAAGCTAGTTCCATAAAAGAGACCCAGTACTTC. Translated: CASKASSIKETQYF.

This clone has only a few counts. This chain links TRBV6-1 with TRBJ2-7; 10 bases are shared with TRBD1. Trimming took 1 base from V and 0 from J; bases not matched to a gene: 0. CDR3 size: 15 residues. CDR1 MNHNS and CDR2 SASEGT come from the germline V gene. The CDR3 bases are TGTGCCAGCAGTGAAGGGACAGGGGGCTCCTACGAGCAGTACTTC. This gives the protein CASSEGTGGSYEQYF.

The V and J genes are TRBV5-1 and TRBJ1-5; no clear D gene. The germline V gene encodes CDR1 SGHRS and CDR2 YFSETQ. This CDR3 contains 16 residues. The V end lost 9 bases, the J end lost 0 bases, and 19 bases lay between the germline ends. The CDR3 coding sequence is TGCGCCACCGATGGCAAAGACGGCCATAGCAATCAGCCCCAGCATTTT. It encodes CATDGKDGHSNQPQHF.

The J gene is TRBJ1-2, the V gene TRBV29-1, with D tentatively TRBD1 (6 bases). With 4 bases removed from V and 6 bases from J, the gap between germline ends came to 12 bases. This CDR3 is built from 12 residues. Germline CDR1 is SQVTM and CDR2 is ANQGSEA. The CDR3 DNA follows: TGCAGCGTTGGAGGGGGGGGAGATGGCTACACCTTC. It specifies CSVGGGGDGYTF.

The rearrangement links TRBV30 to TRBJ1-4, with D unclear. V was clipped by 3 bases and J by 3 bases, with 17 bases between them. The germline V gene has CDR1 GTSNPN and CDR2 SVGIG (reference sequence). The CDR3 consists of 16 residues. The chain's CDR3 is CAWRPKYRPSNEKLFF. The CDR3 DNA follows: TGTGCCTGGAGACCTAAATACCGTCCTTCTAATGAAAAACTGTTTTTT.

This clone was observed a few times. The chain uses TRBV28 and TRBJ1-1; no clear D gene. Germline loops: CDR1 MDHEN, CDR2 SYDVKM. The length of the CDR3 is 11 residues. V lost 6 bases to trimming and J lost 6 bases, with 8 bases between them. This chain's CDR3 is CASSYLAEAFF. In nucleotides, the CDR3 is TGTGCCAGCAGCTATTTGGCTGAAGCTTTCTTT.

The rearrangement joins TRBV10-3 to TRBJ2-7; no reliable D call. Between the trimmed V and J ends, which lost 8 bases and 4 bases, there was a span of 12 bases. The CDR3 consists of 12 residues. Germline V gene lookup returns CDR1 ENHRY and CDR2 SYGVKD. The CDR3 spells CAISPGNYEQYF. The CDR3 region has the DNA TGTGCCATCTCGCCTGGGAATTACGAGCAGTACTTC.

The V and J genes are TRBV27 and TRBJ2-7; TRBD1 matches at 8 bases. V gave up 3 bases and J gave up 3 bases; unmatched junction bases: 7. The CDR3 consists of 15 residues. Germline V gene data show CDR1 as MNHEY and CDR2 as SMNVEV (reference sequence). This CDR3 reads CASSFRRDRNYEQYF. CDR3 coding DNA: TGTGCCAGCAGTTTCCGCCGGGACAGGAACTACGAGCAGTACTTC.

The V call is TRBV7-2, the J call TRBJ1-2; D ambiguous. Germline V CDR1 and CDR2: SGHTA, FQGNSA. Trimming took off 3 bases at V and 3 bases at J, with 8 bases between the two ends. This CDR3 spans 13 amino acids. In DNA form, the CDR3 reads TGTGCCAGCAGCTTTGGGGTACACTATGGCTACACCTTC. Protein sequence: CASSFGVHYGYTF.

The CDR3 DNA reads TGTGCCATCTCGAGACTAGACAATGAGCAGTTCTTC. The encoded protein is CAISRLDNEQFF. The chain joins TRBV10-3 to TRBJ2-1; D possibly corresponds to TRBD2 (6 bases). V lost 8 bases and J lost 5, with 10 bases in between. Germline assignment: CDR1 ENHRY and CDR2 SYGVKD. The CDR3 is 12 amino acids.

The sample holds a few counts of this clone. DNA for the CDR3: TGCGCCAGCAGCTTGTTGCAGGAGTCCTACGAGCAGTACTTC. Residues: CASSLLQESYEQYF. The J gene is TRBJ2-7, the V gene TRBV5-1, with D uncertain. The CDR3 is made up of 14 amino acids. V was shortened by 1 base and J by 1 base, with 9 bases between the two germline ends. Germline V lookup: CDR1 SGHRS, CDR2 YFSETQ.

The V call is TRBV5-1, the J call TRBJ1-5, with 7 bases matching TRBD1. J lost 1 base, V lost 5 bases, and 3 bases had no gene match. Germline V gives CDR1 SGHRS, CDR2 YFSETQ. The CDR3 length is 14 residues. The CDR3: CASSSGGSNQPQHF. CDR3 bases: TGCGCCAGCAGTTCAGGGGGGAGCAATCAGCCCCAGCATTTT. The full variable domain, in which reference TRBV5-1 and TRBJ1-5 provide the parts outside the CDR3, is KAGVTQTPRYLIKTRGQQVTLSCSPISGHRSVSWYQQTPGQGLQFLFEYFSETQRNKGNFPGRFSGRQFSNSRSEMNVSTLELGDSALYLCASSSGGSNQPQHFGDGTRLSIL.